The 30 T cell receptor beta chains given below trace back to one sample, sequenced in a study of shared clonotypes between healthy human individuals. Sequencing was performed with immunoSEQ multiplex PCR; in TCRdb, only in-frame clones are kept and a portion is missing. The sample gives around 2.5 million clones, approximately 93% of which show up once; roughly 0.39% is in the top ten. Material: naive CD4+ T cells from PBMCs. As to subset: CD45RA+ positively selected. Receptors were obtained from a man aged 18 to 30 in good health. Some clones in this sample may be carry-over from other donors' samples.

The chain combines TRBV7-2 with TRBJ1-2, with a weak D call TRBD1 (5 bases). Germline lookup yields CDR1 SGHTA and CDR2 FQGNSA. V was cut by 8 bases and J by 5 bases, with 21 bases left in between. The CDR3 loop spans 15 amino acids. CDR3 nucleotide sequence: TGTGCCAGCGCCTCGGAGGGGTACGCTGTTTATGGCTACACCTTC. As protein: CASASEGYAVYGYTF. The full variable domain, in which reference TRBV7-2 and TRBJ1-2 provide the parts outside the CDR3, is GAGVSQSPSNKVTEKGKDVELRCDPISGHTALYWYRQSLGQGLEFLIYFQGNSAPDKSGLPSDRFSAERTGGSVSTLTIQRTQQEDSAVYLCASASEGYAVYGYTFGSGTRLTVV.

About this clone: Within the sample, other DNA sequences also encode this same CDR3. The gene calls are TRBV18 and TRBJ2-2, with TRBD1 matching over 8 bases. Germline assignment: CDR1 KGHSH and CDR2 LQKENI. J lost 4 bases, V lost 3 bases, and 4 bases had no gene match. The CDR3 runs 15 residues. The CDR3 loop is CASSPGTGATGELFF. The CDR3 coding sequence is TGTGCCAGCTCACCTGGGACAGGAGCCACCGGGGAGCTGTTTTTT.

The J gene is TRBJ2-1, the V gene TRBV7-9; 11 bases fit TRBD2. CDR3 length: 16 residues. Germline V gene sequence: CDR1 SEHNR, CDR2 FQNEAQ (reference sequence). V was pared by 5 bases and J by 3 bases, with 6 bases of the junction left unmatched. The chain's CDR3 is CASSVPGLAVYNEQFF. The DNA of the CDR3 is TGTGCCAGCAGCGTCCCGGGACTAGCGGTCTACAATGAGCAGTTCTTC.

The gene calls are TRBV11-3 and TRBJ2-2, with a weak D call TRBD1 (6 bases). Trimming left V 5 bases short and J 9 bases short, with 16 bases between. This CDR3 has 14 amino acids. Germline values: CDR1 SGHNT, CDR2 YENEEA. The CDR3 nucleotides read TGTGCCAGCAGCGCCCGGACAGCCCCCCGGGAGCTGTTTTTT. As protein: CASSARTAPRELFF.

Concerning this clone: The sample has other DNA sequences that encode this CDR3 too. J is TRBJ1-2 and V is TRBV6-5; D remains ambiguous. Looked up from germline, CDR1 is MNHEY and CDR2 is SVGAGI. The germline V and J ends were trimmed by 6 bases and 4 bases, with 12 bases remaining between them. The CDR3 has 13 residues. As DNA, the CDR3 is TGTGCCAGCAGCCCCCGAGAGGGCTATGGCTACACCTTC. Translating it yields CASSPREGYGYTF.

The CDR3 DNA sequence: TGTGCCAGCAGCTTGACCACTAGCTTCTACGAGCAGTACTTC. The encoded protein is CASSLTTSFYEQYF. The chain carries TRBV11-2 and TRBJ2-7, with a possible D match to TRBD2 (6 bases). Germline V gives CDR1 SGHAT, CDR2 FQNNGV. The CDR3 loop spans 14 amino acids. The V and J ends lost 3 bases and 3 bases respectively, with 12 bases between them.

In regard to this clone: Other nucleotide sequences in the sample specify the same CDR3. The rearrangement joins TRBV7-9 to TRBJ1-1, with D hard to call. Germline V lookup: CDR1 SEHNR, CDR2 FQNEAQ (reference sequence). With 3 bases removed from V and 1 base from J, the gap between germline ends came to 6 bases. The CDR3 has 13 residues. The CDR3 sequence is CASSLSWNTEAFF. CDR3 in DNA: TGTGCCAGCAGCTTGTCCTGGAACACTGAAGCTTTCTTT. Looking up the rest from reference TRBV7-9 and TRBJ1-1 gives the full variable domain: DTGVSQNPRHKITKRGQNVTFRCDPISEHNRLYWYRQTLGQGPEFLTYFQNEAQLEKSRLLSDRFSAERPKGSFSTLEIQRTEQGDSAMYLCASSLSWNTEAFFGQGTRLTVV.

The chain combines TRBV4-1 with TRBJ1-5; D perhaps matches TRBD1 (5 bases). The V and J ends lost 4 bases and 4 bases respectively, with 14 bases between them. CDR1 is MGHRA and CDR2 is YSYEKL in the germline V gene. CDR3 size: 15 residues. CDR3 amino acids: CASSLTGTVNQPQHF. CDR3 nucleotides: TGCGCCAGCAGCCTTACCGGGACGGTAAATCAGCCCCAGCATTTT.

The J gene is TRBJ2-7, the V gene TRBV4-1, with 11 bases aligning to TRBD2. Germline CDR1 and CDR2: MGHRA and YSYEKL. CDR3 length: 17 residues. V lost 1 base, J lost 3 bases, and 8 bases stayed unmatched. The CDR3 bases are TGCGCCAGCAGCCAAGGTCAGTCACTAGCGGGAGTCTACGAGCAGTACTTC. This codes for CASSQGQSLAGVYEQYF.

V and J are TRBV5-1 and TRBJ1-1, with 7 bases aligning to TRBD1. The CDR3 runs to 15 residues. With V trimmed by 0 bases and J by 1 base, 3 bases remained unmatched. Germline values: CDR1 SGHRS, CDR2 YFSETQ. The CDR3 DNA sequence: TGCGCCAGCAGCTTGGGACAGGGTTCGAACACTGAAGCTTTCTTT. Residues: CASSLGQGSNTEAFF.

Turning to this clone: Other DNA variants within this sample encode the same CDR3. DNA of the CDR3: TGCGCCAGCAGCTCCTCCTCCTCCTACAATGAGCAGTTCTTC. Translating it yields CASSSSSSYNEQFF. The chain carries TRBV5-1 and TRBJ2-1; D is unclear. Germline-derived CDR1 and CDR2 are SGHRS and YFSETQ. V lost 3 bases and J lost 0, with 7 bases in between. The CDR3 runs 14 residues.

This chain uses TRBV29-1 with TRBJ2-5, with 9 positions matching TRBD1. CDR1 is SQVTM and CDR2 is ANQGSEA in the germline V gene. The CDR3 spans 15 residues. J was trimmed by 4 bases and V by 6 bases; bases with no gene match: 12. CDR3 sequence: CSVEKQGAVPETQYF. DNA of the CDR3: TGCAGCGTCGAAAAACAGGGGGCGGTTCCAGAGACCCAGTACTTC.

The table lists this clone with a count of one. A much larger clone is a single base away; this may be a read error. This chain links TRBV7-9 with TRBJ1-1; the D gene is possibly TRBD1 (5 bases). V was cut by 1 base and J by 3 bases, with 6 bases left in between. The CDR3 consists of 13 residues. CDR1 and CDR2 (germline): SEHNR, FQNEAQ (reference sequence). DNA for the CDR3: TGTGCCAGCAGCTTAGAGGGGCACACTGAAGCTTTCTTT. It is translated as CASSLEGHTEAFF.

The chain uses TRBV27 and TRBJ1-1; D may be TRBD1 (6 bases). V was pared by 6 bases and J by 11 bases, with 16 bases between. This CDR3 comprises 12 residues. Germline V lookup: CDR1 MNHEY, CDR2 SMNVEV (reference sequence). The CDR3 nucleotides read TGTGCCAGCAGGACTTTGGACAGAAAGGCTTTCTTT. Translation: CASRTLDRKAFF.

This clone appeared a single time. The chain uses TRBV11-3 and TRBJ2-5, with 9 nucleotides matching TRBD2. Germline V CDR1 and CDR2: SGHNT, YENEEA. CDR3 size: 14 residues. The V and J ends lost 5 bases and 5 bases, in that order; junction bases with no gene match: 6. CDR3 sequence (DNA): TGTGCCAGCAGCCCCGGCGGGAGGGATGAGACCCAGTACTTC. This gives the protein CASSPGGRDETQYF.

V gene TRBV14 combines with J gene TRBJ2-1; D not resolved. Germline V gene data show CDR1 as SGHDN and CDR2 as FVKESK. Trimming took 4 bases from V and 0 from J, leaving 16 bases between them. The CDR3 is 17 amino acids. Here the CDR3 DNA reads TGTGCCAGCAGCCTACATACGTGGGCAACCTCCTACAATGAGCAGTTCTTC. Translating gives CASSLHTWATSYNEQFF.

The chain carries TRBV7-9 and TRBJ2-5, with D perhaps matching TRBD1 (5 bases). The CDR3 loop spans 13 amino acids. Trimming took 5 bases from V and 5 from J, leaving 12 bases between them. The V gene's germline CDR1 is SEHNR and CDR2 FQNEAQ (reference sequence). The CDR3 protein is CASSTGSGETQYF. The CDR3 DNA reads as TGTGCCAGCAGCACAGGCAGTGGCGAGACCCAGTACTTC.

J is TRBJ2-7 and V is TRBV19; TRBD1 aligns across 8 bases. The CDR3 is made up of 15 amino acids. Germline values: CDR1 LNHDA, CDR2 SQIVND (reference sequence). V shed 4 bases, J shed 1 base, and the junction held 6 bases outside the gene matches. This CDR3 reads CASSTQYRGSYEQYF. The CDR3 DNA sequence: TGTGCCAGTAGTACCCAATACAGGGGGTCCTACGAGCAGTACTTC.

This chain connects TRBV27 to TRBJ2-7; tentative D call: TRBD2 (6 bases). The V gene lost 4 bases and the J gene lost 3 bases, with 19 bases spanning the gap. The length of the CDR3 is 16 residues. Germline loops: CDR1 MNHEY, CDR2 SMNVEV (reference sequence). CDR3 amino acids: CASSSQSGLARYEQYF. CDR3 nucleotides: TGTGCCAGCAGTTCCCAATCGGGACTGGCCCGCTACGAGCAGTACTTC.

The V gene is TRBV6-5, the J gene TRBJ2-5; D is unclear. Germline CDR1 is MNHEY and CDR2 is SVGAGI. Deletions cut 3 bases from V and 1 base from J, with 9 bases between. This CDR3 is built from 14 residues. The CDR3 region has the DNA TGTGCCAGCAGTTATTCCGCTACCCAAGAGACCCAGTACTTC. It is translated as CASSYSATQETQYF.

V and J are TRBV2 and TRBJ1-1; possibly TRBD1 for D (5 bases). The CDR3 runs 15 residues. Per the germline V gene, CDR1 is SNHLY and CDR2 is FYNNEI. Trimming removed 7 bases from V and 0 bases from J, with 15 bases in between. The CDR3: CASTFRARVNTEAFF. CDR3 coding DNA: TGTGCCAGCACCTTCAGGGCTAGAGTGAACACTGAAGCTTTCTTT.

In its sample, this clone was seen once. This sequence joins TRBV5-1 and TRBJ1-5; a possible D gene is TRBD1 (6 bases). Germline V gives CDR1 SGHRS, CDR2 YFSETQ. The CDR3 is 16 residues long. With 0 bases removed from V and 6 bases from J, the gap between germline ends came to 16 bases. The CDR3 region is CASSLVPGGTVQPQHF. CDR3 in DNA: TGCGCCAGCAGCTTGGTACCTGGGGGCACGGTTCAGCCCCAGCATTTT. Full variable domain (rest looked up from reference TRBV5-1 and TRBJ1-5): KAGVTQTPRYLIKTRGQQVTLSCSPISGHRSVSWYQQTPGQGLQFLFEYFSETQRNKGNFPGRFSGRQFSNSRSEMNVSTLELGDSALYLCASSLVPGGTVQPQHFGDGTRLSIL.

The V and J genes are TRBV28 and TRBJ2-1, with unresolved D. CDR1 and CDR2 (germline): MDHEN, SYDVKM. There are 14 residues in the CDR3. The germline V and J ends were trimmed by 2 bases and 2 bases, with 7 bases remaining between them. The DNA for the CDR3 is TGTGCCAGCAGTTTAGCCAGAGCCTACAATGAGCAGTTCTTC. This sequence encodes CASSLARAYNEQFF.

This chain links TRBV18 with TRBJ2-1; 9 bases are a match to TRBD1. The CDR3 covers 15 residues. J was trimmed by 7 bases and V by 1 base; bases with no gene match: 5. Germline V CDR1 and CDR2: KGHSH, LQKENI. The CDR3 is CASSPLGTGFNEQFF. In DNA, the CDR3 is TGTGCCAGCTCACCACTCGGGACAGGGTTTAATGAGCAGTTCTTC.

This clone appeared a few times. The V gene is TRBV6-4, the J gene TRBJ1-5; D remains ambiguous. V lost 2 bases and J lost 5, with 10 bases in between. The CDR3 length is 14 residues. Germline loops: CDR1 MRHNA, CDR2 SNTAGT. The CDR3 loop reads CASSDRVLDQPQHF. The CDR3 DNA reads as TGTGCCAGCAGTGACAGGGTTCTAGATCAGCCCCAGCATTTT.

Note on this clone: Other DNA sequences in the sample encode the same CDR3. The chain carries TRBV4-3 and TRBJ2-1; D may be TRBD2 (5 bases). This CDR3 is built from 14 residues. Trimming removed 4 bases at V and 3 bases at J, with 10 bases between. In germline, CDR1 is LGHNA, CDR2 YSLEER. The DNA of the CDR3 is TGCGCCAGCAGCCGAGGGCTATTCTACAATGAGCAGTTCTTC. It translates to CASSRGLFYNEQFF.

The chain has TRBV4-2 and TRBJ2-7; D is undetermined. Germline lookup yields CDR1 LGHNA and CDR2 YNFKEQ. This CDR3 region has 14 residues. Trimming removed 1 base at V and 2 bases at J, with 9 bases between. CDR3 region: CASSQGTEAYEQYF. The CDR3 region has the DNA TGTGCCAGCAGCCAAGGGACGGAAGCCTACGAGCAGTACTTC.

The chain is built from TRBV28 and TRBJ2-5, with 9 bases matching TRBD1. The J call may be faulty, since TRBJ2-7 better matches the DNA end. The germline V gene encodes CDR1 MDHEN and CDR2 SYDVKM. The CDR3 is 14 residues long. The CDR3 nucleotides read TGTGCCAGCAGATCCCACAGGGGGCGGTACGAGCAGTACTTC. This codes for CASRSHRGRYEQYF.

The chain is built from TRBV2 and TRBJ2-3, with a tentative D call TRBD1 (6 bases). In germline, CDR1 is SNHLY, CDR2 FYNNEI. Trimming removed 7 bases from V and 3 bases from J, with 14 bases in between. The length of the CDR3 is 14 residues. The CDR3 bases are TGTGCCAGCACCGCGGTGGGGGCAACAGATACGCAGTATTTT. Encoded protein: CASTAVGATDTQYF. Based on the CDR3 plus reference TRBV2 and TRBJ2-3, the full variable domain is EPEVTQTPSHQVTQMGQEVILRCVPISNHLYFYWYRQILGQKVEFLVSFYNNEISEKSEIFDDQFSVERPDGSNFTLKIRSTKLEDSAMYFCASTAVGATDTQYFGPGTRLTVL.

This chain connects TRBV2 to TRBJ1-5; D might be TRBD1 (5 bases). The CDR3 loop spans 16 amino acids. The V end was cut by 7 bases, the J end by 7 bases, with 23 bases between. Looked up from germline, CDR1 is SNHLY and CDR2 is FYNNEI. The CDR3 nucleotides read TGTGCCAGCACGTTCTCTGTTACAGGTCTTAGCCAGCCCCAGCATTTT. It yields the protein CASTFSVTGLSQPQHF.